This paragraph reports one T cell receptor beta chain. The antigen it binds to is not known. Qualities for individual bases were not recorded, and no much larger clone is one base off. This sample was included in a study of shared clonotypes between healthy human individuals (dated by TCRdb to 2020 to 2021). Background for the entire study: A few men and a couple of women, aged 18 to 49 years, made up the cohort. Between about 0.94 and 8.9 billion PBMCs per donor were obtained by leukapheresis. To increase sequencing depth and limit assay-specific biases, different laboratories used diverse techniques to prepare libraries and sequence TCR repertoires. To estimate repertoire size and how much clonotypes are shared between individuals, the study performed deep sequencing of blood TCR repertoires from roughly five healthy adults. Per donor, three plates each were used for CD4 naive and CD4 memory, two for CD8 naive, and one for CD8 memory.

The paper's findings and limits, for the study overall: Larger estimated clonotype richness was generally found for naive subsets than for memory subsets. Pairwise subsampling led to the expectation that sequencing depth would affect the degree of clonotype sharing among donors. Incomplete sequencing was indicated by rarefaction of sorted-subset datasets, despite the large sequencing depth. Clonotypes shared by all four sorted-subset donors showed higher generation probabilities than non-shared clonotypes. Because the study included a small number of donors, the genetic and exposure-history diversity represented was limited. Only blood was sampled, and tissue TCR repertoires likely differ from those in blood. When several donors were compared, the shared fraction of clonotypes was 5% to 6.5% for naive CD4, about 4% for naive CD8, about 2.5% for memory CD4, and under 0.5% for memory CD8.

Using the deep immunoSEQ assay, TCR CDR3 regions were amplified from genomic DNA by multiplex PCR. For each cell subset, the extracted genomic DNA was distributed evenly across all wells of several immunoSEQ 96-well plates, and each plate served as one replicate. For sorted subsets, approximately 200 ng of genomic DNA, equivalent to 25,000 to 35,000 T cell genomes, went into each replicate PCR. The purified libraries were quantified using a Qubit 3.0 fluorometer, sized with a Bioanalyzer 2100, and then quantified again using the KAPA Library Quantification kit. Every immunoSEQ 96-well plate was sequenced on a dedicated single-read 150-cycle Illumina NextSeq 550 flow cell. The study's own analysis went as follows. The immunoSEQ output contained only junctional sequences without quality scores, so filtering could not match that applied to full-length reads. To assign V/J genes and CDR3, sequences were annotated against IMGT germline references using PyIR, a Python wrapper for IgBLAST v1.9. Any read was removed if the V/J assignment was weak (E-value above 1e-6), the CDR3 was missing, or the read contained stop codons, out-of-frame junctions, or ambiguous translated residues. A V3J clonotype was defined by an identical inferred V gene, J gene, and CDR3 amino acid sequence. The percentage overlap between two repertoires was calculated by dividing the number of shared unique clonotypes by the size of the smaller repertoire. Richness of each repertoire was evaluated using RTK rarefaction, the Chao1 estimator, and Recon v2.1 estimates of unobserved clonotypes. Generation probabilities were computed with OLGA for all TCRbeta clonotypes obtained by the gDNA method from several donors. TCRdb took over this immuneACCESS table, retaining in-frame rearrangements with V and J assigned. Such tables are incomplete; in checked studies, under half of the missing clones stem from an unresolved V gene, and the remainder is unexplained. The DNA was the basis for D and trimming; V, J and clone size are from that table. The sample has some 1,100,000 clones on record, more than 75% of them singletons. More than 0.5% of the sample comes from the top ten.

The CDR3 holds 16 amino acids from the cysteine to the phenylalanine. Only CDR3 DNA is held: 48 bases, read in frame from base 1. Sequences MNHEY (CDR1) and SMNVEV (CDR2) are obtained from the germline V gene (reference sequence). At the junction V is shortened by 2 bases and J by 0 bases; bases outside the gene matches: 3. Donors were healthy HIV-negative adults with no recently reported acute infections or vaccinations. Every donor was a Caucasian adult living in Nashville, Tennessee, USA. CD4+ T cells were enriched by magnetic negative selection; naive cells were then positively selected on CD45RA, and the negative fraction formed the memory subset. After blood collection by leukapheresis, PBMCs were isolated using Ficoll-Histopaque density gradient centrifugation and then cryopreserved in the vapor phase of liquid nitrogen. Analytical flow cytometry was used to check the purity and quantity of every magnetically sorted T cell population. Genomic DNA was isolated from each sorted fraction and quantified by UV absorbance on a Nanodrop 2000c.

Here the chain combines TRBV27 and TRBJ2-7; 11 bases in the middle match TRBD2. The sequenced sample consisted of memory CD4+ T cells from PBMCs. The cell subset or site label here, explained by the study, means: CD45RA-negative fraction. The clonotype comes from a man between 18 and 29 years old in good health. Some clones in this sample may be carry-over from other donors' samples. The CDR3 loop reads CASSLGLAGSSYEQYF. In nucleotide form, the sequence is TGTGCCAGCAGTTTAGGACTAGCGGGTTCCTCCTACGAGCAGTACTTC.